One sample yielded the 2 T cell receptor beta chains listed below, sequenced in a study of blood T cell repertoires in COVID-19 (dated by TCRdb to 2018 to 2021). The library was obtained by the immunoSEQ multiplex PCR assay. In its TCRdb copy, this immuneACCESS table keeps in-frame sequences only and misses some clones. Where compared with another copy, unresolved V genes explain less than half of these, and the others have no known cause. The sample data list 200,000 or so clones, and roughly 84% of these were observed just once. The leading ten clones occupy more than 7% of the sample. Input material: PBMCs or T cells enriched from blood (not recorded which). All receptors come from a man in his thirties or forties in a cohort exposed to, infected with or recovered from COVID-19 (not recorded which).

A few counts support this clone. This chain joins TRBV6-5 and TRBJ1-5, with unresolved D. In germline, CDR1 is MNHEY, CDR2 SVGAGI. The CDR3 has 12 amino acids. The germline V and J ends were trimmed by 5 bases and 5 bases, with 7 bases remaining between them. DNA of the CDR3: TGTGCCAGCAGTCACAGTTATCAGCCCCAGCATTTT. As protein: CASSHSYQPQHF.

V is TRBV5-5 and J is TRBJ1-6, with D perhaps matching TRBD1 (6 bases). CDR3 length equals 14 residues. Deletions cut 3 bases from V and 9 bases from J, with 13 bases between. Germline-derived CDR1 and CDR2 are SGHKS and YYEKEE (reference sequence). The CDR3 is CASSSTGFGSPLHF. Here the CDR3 DNA reads TGTGCCAGCAGCTCTACAGGGTTTGGTTCACCCCTCCACTTT. Supplemented by reference TRBV5-5 and TRBJ1-6, the full variable domain reads DAGVTQSPTHLIKTRGQQVTLRCSPISGHKSVSWYQQVLGQGPQFIFQYYEKEERGRGNFPDRFSARQFPNYSSELNVNALLLGDSALYLCASSSTGFGSPLHFGNGTRLTVT.